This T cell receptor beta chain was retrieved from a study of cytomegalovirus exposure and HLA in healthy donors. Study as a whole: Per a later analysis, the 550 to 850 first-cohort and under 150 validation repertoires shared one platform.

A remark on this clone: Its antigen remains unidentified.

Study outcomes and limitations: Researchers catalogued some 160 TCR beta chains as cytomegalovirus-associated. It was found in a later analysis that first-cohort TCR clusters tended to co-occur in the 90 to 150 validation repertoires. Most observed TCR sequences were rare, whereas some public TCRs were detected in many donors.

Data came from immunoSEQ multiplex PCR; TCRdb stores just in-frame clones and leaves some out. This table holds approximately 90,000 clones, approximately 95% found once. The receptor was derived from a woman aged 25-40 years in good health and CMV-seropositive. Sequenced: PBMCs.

Here the CDR3 DNA reads TGTGCCAGCAGCCAAGGGGTAGGGTCCTACGAGCAGTACTTC. Amino acids: CASSQGVGSYEQYF. The rearrangement joins TRBV7-2 to TRBJ2-7, with D perhaps TRBD1 (5 bases). CDR3 length: 14 amino acids. Germline CDR1 reads SGHTA; CDR2 reads FQGNSA. Trimming pared 5 bases from V and 1 base from J, leaving 12 bases between.